This TCR beta chain was recorded in a study of blood T cell repertoires in COVID-19. Across the study: The United States, Italy and Spain supplied acute and convalescent COVID-19 samples. PBMCs, B-cell-depleted T cells, or T cells provided the cDNA or gDNA that made up the material.

Under the authors' procedure: Reference gene primer amplification gave nucleated cell count estimates. Libraries were prepared by immunoSEQ multiplex PCR; TCRdb keeps only in-frame clonotypes and omits some of them. That table supplies the V and J calls and clone size; D and trimming were determined from the DNA. The table shows 95,000 or so clones, with about 84% occurring only once. The sample holds one count of this clone. V lost 2 bases to trimming and J lost 3 bases, with 19 bases between them. Per germline, CDR1 WSHSY and CDR2 SAAADI. CDR3 length: 17 amino acids. The clonotype originates from a human donor in a cohort sampled during active COVID-19. This chain connects TRBV10-2 to TRBJ1-1, with D maybe TRBD1 (6 bases). Sequenced input: peripheral blood. This CDR3 reads CASSELGGPYVDTEAFF. DNA for the CDR3: TGCGCCAGCAGTGAGCTGGGGGGGCCCTACGTGGACACTGAAGCTTTCTTT.